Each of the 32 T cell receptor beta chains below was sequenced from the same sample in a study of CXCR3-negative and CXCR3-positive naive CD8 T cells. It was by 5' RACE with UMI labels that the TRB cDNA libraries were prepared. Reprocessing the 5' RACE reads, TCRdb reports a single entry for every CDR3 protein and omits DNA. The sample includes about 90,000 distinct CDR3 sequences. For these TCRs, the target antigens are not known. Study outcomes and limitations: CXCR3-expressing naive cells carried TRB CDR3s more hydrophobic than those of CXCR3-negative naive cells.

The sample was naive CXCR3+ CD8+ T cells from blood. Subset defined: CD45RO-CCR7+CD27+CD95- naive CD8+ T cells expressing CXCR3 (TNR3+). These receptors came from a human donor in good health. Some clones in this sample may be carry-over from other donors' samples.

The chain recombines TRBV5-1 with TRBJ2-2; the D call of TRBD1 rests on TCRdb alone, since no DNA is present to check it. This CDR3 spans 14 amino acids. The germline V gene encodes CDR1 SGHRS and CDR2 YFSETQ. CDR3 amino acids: CATRQGADTGELFF.

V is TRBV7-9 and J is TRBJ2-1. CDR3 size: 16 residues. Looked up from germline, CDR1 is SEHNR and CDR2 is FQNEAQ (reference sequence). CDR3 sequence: CASSYLQGGTYNEQFF.

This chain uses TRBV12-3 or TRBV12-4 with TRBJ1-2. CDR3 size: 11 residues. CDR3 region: CASSPPYGYTF.

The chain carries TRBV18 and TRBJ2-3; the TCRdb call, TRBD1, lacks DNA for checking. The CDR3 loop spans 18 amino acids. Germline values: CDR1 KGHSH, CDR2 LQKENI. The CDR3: CASSPPLWDRDDTDTQYF.

The CDR3 region is CASSLSRGSNQPQHF. The chain carries TRBV7-8 and TRBJ1-5; checking the TCRdb D call of TRBD1 is not possible without DNA. Germline CDR1 and CDR2: SGHVS and FQNEAQ. The CDR3 has 15 amino acids.

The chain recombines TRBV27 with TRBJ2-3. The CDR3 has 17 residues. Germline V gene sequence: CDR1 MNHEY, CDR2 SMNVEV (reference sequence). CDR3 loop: CASRLATGLAGTDTQYF.

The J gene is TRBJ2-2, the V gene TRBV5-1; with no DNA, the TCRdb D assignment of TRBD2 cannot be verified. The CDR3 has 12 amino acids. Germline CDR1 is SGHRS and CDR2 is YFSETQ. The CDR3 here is CASALVVGELFF.

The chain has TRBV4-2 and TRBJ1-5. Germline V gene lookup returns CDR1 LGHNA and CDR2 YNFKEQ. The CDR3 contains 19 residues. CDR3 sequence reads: CASSQEGTPMAGSNQPQHF.

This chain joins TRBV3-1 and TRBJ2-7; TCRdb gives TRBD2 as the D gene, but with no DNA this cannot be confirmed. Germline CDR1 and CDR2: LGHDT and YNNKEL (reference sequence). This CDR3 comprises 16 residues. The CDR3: CASSQERGTVPSEQYF.

The CDR3 here is CASSYPGTSNQPQHF. The chain couples TRBV6-8 to TRBJ1-5. This CDR3 region has 15 residues. The V gene's germline CDR1 is MNHGY and CDR2 SAAAGT.

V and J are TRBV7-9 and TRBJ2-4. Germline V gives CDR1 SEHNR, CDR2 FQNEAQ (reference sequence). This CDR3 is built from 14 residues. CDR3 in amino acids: CASTTVDHRDIQYF.

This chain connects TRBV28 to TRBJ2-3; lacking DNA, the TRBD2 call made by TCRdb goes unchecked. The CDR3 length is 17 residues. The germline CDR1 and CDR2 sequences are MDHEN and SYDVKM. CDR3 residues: CASSLLRLAGGPDTQYF.

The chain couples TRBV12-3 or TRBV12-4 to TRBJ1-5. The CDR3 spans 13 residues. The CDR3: CASSFGSNQPQHF.

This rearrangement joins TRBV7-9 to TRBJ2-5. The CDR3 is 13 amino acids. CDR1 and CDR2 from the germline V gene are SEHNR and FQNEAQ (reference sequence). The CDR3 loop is CASSLHQQETQYF.

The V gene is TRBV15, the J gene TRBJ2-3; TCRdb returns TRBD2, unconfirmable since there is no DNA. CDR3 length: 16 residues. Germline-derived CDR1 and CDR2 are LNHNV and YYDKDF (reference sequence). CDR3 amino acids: CATSRVRGEGTDTQYF.

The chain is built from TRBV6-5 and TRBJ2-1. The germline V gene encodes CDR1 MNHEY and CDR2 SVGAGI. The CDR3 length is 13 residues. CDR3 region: CASSYGRSNEQFF.

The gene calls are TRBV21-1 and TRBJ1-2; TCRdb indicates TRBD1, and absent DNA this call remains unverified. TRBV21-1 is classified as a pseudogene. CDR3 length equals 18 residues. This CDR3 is CASSKAYGTVTFNYGYTF.

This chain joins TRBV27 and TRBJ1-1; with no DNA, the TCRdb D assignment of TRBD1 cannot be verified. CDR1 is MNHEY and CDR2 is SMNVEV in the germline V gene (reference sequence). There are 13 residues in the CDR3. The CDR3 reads CASTTSGDPEAFF.

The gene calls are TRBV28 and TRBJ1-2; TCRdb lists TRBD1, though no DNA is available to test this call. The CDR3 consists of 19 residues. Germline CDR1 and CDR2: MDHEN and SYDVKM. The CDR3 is CASSLGGPVGAGSNYGYTF.

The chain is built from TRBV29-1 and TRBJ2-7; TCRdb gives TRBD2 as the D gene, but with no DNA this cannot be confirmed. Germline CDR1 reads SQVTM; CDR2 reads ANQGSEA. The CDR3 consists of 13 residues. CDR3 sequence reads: CSVRQGGFYEQYF.

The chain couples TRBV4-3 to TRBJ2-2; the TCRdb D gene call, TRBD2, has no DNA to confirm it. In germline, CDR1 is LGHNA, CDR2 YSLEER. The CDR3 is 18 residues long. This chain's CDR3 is CASSQDTTQGLNTGELFF.

The CDR3 loop reads CASSQGTGPYQPQHF. This sequence joins TRBV6-5 and TRBJ1-5; absent DNA, TCRdb's TRBD1 call cannot be checked. The CDR3 loop spans 15 amino acids. The germline V gene has CDR1 MNHEY and CDR2 SVGAGI.

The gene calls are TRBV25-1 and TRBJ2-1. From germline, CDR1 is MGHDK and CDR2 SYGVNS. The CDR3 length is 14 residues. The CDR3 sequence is CASSELVSYNEQFF.

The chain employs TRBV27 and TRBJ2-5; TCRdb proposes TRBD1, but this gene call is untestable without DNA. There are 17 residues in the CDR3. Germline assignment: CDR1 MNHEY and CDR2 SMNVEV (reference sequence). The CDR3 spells CASSHLGRLRLLETQYF.

CDR3 in amino acids: CSARKDRGRETQYF. The chain links TRBV20-1 to TRBJ2-5; lacking DNA, the TRBD1 call made by TCRdb goes unchecked. This CDR3 region has 14 residues. Germline lookup yields CDR1 DFQATT and CDR2 SNEGSKA (reference sequence).

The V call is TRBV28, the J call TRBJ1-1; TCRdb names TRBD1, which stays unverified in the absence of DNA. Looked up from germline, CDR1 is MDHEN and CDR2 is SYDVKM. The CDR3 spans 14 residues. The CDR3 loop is CASNTGGFNTEAFF.

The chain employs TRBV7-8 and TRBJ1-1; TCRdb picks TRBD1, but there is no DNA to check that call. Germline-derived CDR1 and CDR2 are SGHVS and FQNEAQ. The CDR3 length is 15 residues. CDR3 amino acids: CASSMLVTGIPEAFF.

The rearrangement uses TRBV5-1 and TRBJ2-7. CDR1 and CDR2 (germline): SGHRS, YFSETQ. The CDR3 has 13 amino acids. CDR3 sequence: CASSLEGPNEQYF.

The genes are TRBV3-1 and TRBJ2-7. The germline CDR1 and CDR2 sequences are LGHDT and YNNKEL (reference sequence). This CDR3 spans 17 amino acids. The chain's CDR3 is CASSQDFRRQDSYEQYF.

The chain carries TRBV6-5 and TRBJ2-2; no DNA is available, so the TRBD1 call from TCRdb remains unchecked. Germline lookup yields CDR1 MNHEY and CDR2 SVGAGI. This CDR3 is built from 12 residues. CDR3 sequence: CASIGATGELFF.

The CDR3 protein is CASSRTSTDTQYF. The chain employs TRBV4-1 and TRBJ2-3. The CDR3 extends over 13 amino acids. The germline CDR1 and CDR2 sequences are MGHRA and YSYEKL.

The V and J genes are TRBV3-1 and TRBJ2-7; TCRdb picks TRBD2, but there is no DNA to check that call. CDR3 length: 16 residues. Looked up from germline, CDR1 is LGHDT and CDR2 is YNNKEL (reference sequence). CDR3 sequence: CASSPQPVGEGYEQYF.